The entry below gives a single T cell receptor (beta chain) sequence along with its context. What it binds is unknown. This record comes from a study of beta chain features in type 1 diabetes. Findings of the study overall: Whether TCRB rearrangement is influenced by HLA type was left unresolved in this analysis. A moderate, significant TCRB CDR3 shortening appeared in type 1 diabetes across four CD4+ subsets. cDNA-based sequencing might over-represent cells highly expressing TCR.

Trimming removed 4 bases from V and 3 bases from J, with 16 bases in between. In germline, CDR1 is SGHDN, CDR2 FVKESK. The CDR3 is 15 amino acids. Reverse transcribing all isolated RNA meant expressed TCRB transcripts were sequenced. Produced via immunoSEQ multiplex PCR; TCRdb's table is partial and in-frame only. In the table there are roughly 350,000 clones, around 10% of which are singletons. Using CD45RO/CCR7/CD25/CD127/CD95/CD27, CD4+ naive, central memory, regulatory and stem cell-like memory cells were sorted. What was sequenced was naive CD4+ T cells from blood. This chain uses TRBV14 with TRBJ2-7; D might be TRBD1 (6 bases). This receptor was obtained from a woman aged 25 to 45 in good health. CDR3 coding DNA: TGTGCCAGCAGCCTTATCAGGGGTAGTGGCTACGAGCAGTACTTC. This codes for CASSLIRGSGYEQYF.